Listed below are T cell receptor beta chains from one sample, sequenced in a study of regulatory T cells in long-lasting Graves disease. A single record per CDR3 protein comes from TCRdb applying MiXCR to the multiplex PCR reads. This table has about 470,000 distinct CDR3 sequences, just under 15% appearing once. Another study also made use of these data, one on T cells in Graves' hyperthyroidism and ophthalmopathy.

The sample in question was peripheral blood mononuclear cells (PBMCs), obtained at new diagnosis, from a patient treated with antithyroid drugs. Every receptor here comes from a woman younger than 45 with Graves disease. Each CDR3 is given with its conserved first and last residue. A D gene is named only where the DNA matches it firmly. Clone size is given for some rows only: seen once, a few or many times, or a class if the clone is expanded.

TRBV13	12	TRBJ2-7	many	NA	TGTGCCAGCAGCTTTAGGGAATACGAGCAGTACTTC	CASSFREYEQYF
TRBV7-9	15	TRBJ2-3	NA	TRBD2	TGTGCCAGCAGCTTAGGACTAGCTGATTCAGATACGCAGTATTTT	CASSLGLADSDTQYF
TRBV7-9	14	TRBJ2-7	many	NA	TGTGCCAGCAGTCCCCGGGACGGAGTCTACGAGCAGTACTTC	CASSPRDGVYEQYF
TRBV7-9	16	TRBJ2-2	many	NA	TGTGCCAGCAGCCGATCTATGACGGGAATCACCGGGGAGCTGTTTTTT	CASSRSMTGITGELFF
TRBV28	15	TRBJ1-2	many	NA	TGTGCCAGCAGTTCTCCCGGGCTCCTCAACTATGGCTACACCTTC	CASSSPGLLNYGYTF
TRBV6-1	14	TRBJ2-2	NA	NA	TGTGCCAGCTCAAGGGTATGGGACACCGGGGAGCTGTTTTTT	CASSRVWDTGELFF
TRBV20-1	17	TRBJ2-3	many	TRBD2	TGCAGTGCTAGAGTCTGGCTAGCGGTAGATATCACAGATACGCAGTATTTT	CSARVWLAVDITDTQYF
TRBV27	13	TRBJ1-2	many	NA	TGTGCCAGCAGTTTGAACGGGAACTATGGCTACACCTTC	CASSLNGNYGYTF
TRBV11-2	17	TRBJ2-2	many	NA	TGTGCCAGCAGCACAATTAGGCGCAGACGGGACACCGGGGAGCTGTTTTTT	CASSTIRRRRDTGELFF
TRBV2	14	TRBJ1-6	many	NA	TGTGCCAGCATTCGGGGACTACGTAATTCACCCCTCCACTTT	CASIRGLRNSPLHF
TRBV18	17	TRBJ1-5	many	NA	TGTGCCAGCTCCCCAAGAAACACCCGACAGGCAAATCAGCCCCAGCATTTT	CASSPRNTRQANQPQHF
TRBV24-1	16	TRBJ2-3	many	NA	TGTGCCACCAGTGATGGTGCAGAGGTCGGCACAGATACGCAGTATTTT	CATSDGAEVGTDTQYF
TRBV7-3	13	TRBJ2-2	many	NA	TGTGCCAGCAGCTTAACTGTCCCCGGGGAGCTGTTTTTT	CASSLTVPGELFF
TRBV9	14	TRBJ2-5	many	NA	TGTGCCAGCAGCGTTCCAGGGGCGCAAGAGACCCAGTACTTC	CASSVPGAQETQYF
TRBV28	12	TRBJ1-5	many	NA	TGTGCCAGCAACGAGGGGCTACAGCCCCAGCATTTT	CASNEGLQPQHF
TRBV2	17	TRBJ1-4	NA	NA	TGTGCCAGCAGCGACTCCCCTTCAGGACACGATCTTGAAAAACTGTTTTTT	CASSDSPSGHDLEKLFF
TRBV12-3/TRBV12-4	15	TRBJ2-4	many	NA	TGTGCCAGCAGCCCTGAGGCCAGTACCCTAAACATTCAGTACTTC	CASSPEASTLNIQYF
TRBV6-5	17	TRBJ2-7	many	TRBD2	TGTGCCAGCAGTTACCCTCCCGGGGGGTCGCGGGGCTACGAGCAGTACTTC	CASSYPPGGSRGYEQYF
TRBV5-1	13	TRBJ1-1	many	NA	TGCGCCAGCAGGGGGTCAGGCCTCACTGAAGCTTTCTTT	CASRGSGLTEAFF
TRBV3-1	14	TRBJ2-2	few	NA	TGTGCCAGCAGCCAAGATGGAACAACCGGGGAGCTGTTTTTT	CASSQDGTTGELFF
TRBV29-1	15	TRBJ2-1	few	NA	TGCAGCGTCGCCCTGAAAGGGGTTTGGAGCAATGAGCAGTTCTTC	CSVALKGVWSNEQFF
TRBV20-1	15	TRBJ1-6	many	NA	TGCAGTGCGGCGGGACTCCAACGCGGTAATTCACCCCTCCACTTT	CSAAGLQRGNSPLHF
TRBV6-1	14	TRBJ2-5	many	NA	TGTGCCAGCAGTACCATAGTGCAACAAGAGACCCAGTACTTC	CASSTIVQQETQYF
TRBV12-3/TRBV12-4	15	TRBJ2-1	many	TRBD2	TGTGCCAGCAGCCCGGGACTAGCGGGAGGTAATGAGCAGTTCTTC	CASSPGLAGGNEQFF
TRBV20-1	13	TRBJ2-7	NA	TRBD2	TGCAGTGCTGCGACTAGCAGAAACTACGAGCAGTACTTC	CSAATSRNYEQYF
TRBV11-2	15	TRBJ2-7	many	TRBD2	TGTGCCAGCAGCTACTTAGCGGGATTCGCCTACGAGCAGTACTTC	CASSYLAGFAYEQYF
TRBV5-1	15	TRBJ2-1	many	TRBD2	TGCGCCAGCAGCAGGCTGGCGGGAGGTACCGATGAGCAGTTCTTC	CASSRLAGGTDEQFF
TRBV2	16	TRBJ1-1	many	NA	TGTGCCAGCGGGGGTCCGGGCCAAAATATACCCACTGAAGCTTTCTTT	CASGGPGQNIPTEAFF
TRBV7-9	18	TRBJ2-2	NA	TRBD1	TGTGCCAACAGGCCTACAGGACGGGACAGATCTAACACCGGGGAGCTGTTTTTT	CANRPTGRDRSNTGELFF
TRBV7-8	15	TRBJ2-5	many	TRBD2	TGTGCCAGCAGCTTAAGCGGGAGCATGGGAGAGACCCAGTACTTC	CASSLSGSMGETQYF
TRBV29-1	13	TRBJ1-2	NA	NA	TGCAGCGTTGAAGCTGGGGCAAGGTATGGCTACACCTTC	CSVEAGARYGYTF
TRBV19	15	TRBJ2-7	few	NA	TGTGCCAGTAGTATAGAGGGCGGATCAACGGTTGAGCAGTACTTC	CASSIEGGSTVEQYF
TRBV5-1	15	TRBJ1-5	few	NA	TGCGCCAGCAGCCCCGAAGCGAATGGTGCTCAGCCCCAGCATTTT	CASSPEANGAQPQHF
TRBV29-1	16	TRBJ2-1	many	NA	TGCAGCGTTGAAGATTATGGGCGGGAACCCTACAATGAGCAGTTCTTC	CSVEDYGREPYNEQFF
TRBV30	13	TRBJ2-2	many	TRBD2	TGTGCCTGGAGCTGGCAGGGAGGGGGGGAGCTGTTTTTT	CAWSWQGGGELFF
TRBV4-1	16	TRBJ2-1	few	TRBD2	TGCGCCAGCAGCCCTAGCCCTAGCGGGAGCAACAATGAGCAGTTCTTC	CASSPSPSGSNNEQFF
TRBV7-3	13	TRBJ2-7	few	NA	TGTGCCAGCAGCGAAGGGGGTCCCTACGAGCAGTACTTC	CASSEGGPYEQYF
TRBV4-1	16	TRBJ2-7	many	NA	TGCGCCAGCAGCCAAGAGGAGATAGGCAGGACCTACGAGCAGTACTTC	CASSQEEIGRTYEQYF
TRBV28	15	TRBJ2-3	many	TRBD2	TGTGCCAGCAGTTTGGAGGCTAGCGGGAGTCTTTCGCAGTATTTT	CASSLEASGSLSQYF
TRBV6-5	13	TRBJ1-4	few	NA	TGTGCCAGCAGTTCAGGAATTAGGGAAAAACTGTTTTTT	CASSSGIREKLFF
TRBV7-3	16	TRBJ2-1	few	NA	TGTGCCAGCAGTCTCGGGGGCGGTAGGGGCTACAATGGGCAGTTCTTC	CASSLGGGRGYNGQFF
TRBV20-1	14	TRBJ2-2	many	NA	TGCAGTGCTAGTAGGACAACGGGAGCCGGGGAGCTGTTTTTT	CSASRTTGAGELFF
TRBV12-3/TRBV12-4	14	TRBJ2-7	many	TRBD2	TGTGCCAGCAGTCGGGGACTAGCGGGAGCCGAGCAGTACTTC	CASSRGLAGAEQYF
TRBV20-1	11	TRBJ1-5	few	NA	TGCAGTGACCTGGGCAATCAGCCCCAGCATTTT	CSDLGNQPQHF
TRBV7-3	13	TRBJ2-7	many	TRBD2	TGTGCCAGCAGCTTAAGGACTAGTAGCGAGCAGTACTTC	CASSLRTSSEQYF
TRBV9	13	TRBJ2-5	few	NA	TGTGCCAGCAGCGCCAGGAAGTCAGAGACCCAGTACTTC	CASSARKSETQYF
TRBV6-2/TRBV6-3	15	TRBJ2-1	many	NA	TGTGCCAGCAGTAGGGACTTCCAGGCCTACAATGAGCAGTTCTTC	CASSRDFQAYNEQFF
TRBV29-1	11	TRBJ1-2	many	NA	TGCAGCGTTGTCGTGACGGGTGGCTACACCTTC	CSVVVTGGYTF
TRBV4-1	15	TRBJ2-7	NA	TRBD2	TGCGCCAGCAGCCCCACTAGCGGTCGCTCGGACGAGCAGTACTTC	CASSPTSGRSDEQYF
TRBV5-6	16	TRBJ2-2	NA	NA	TGTGCCAGCAGCCATAAAAAAAAGGGGAGCACCGGGGAGCTGTTTTTT	CASSHKKKGSTGELFF
TRBV18	13	TRBJ1-1	many	NA	TGTGCCAGCAGCCCACAGGGGAACACTGAAGCTTTCTTT	CASSPQGNTEAFF
TRBV20-1	11	TRBJ2-7	few	NA	TGCAGTGCTAGTTACACCTACGAGCAGTACTTC	CSASYTYEQYF
TRBV2	16	TRBJ2-6	NA	TRBD1	TGTGCCAGCAGTGCAGAGGAGACAGGGATCTCCCACGTCCTGACTTTC	CASSAEETGISHVLTF
TRBV2	13	TRBJ2-5	many	NA	TGTGCCAGCACGGGGGAGTACCAAGAGACCCAGTACTTC	CASTGEYQETQYF